Following are 14 T cell receptor beta chains from one sample sequenced in a study of vaccination and CD4 T cells after COVID-19. Which antigens these TCRs recognize remains unknown. Described treatment: roughly 10-day PBMC culture with coronavirus spike peptide pools or control peptides (ViraFEST assay). The Oncomine TCR Beta short-read assay was applied to DNA of cultured CD4+ T cells. One entry per CDR3 protein, called by TCRdb with MiXCR from the PCR reads. The sample lists thousands of distinct CDR3 sequences; 23% were seen once. Sample: cultured CD4+ T cells from blood. The receptors shown here come from a human donor with COVID-19.

This clonotype was detected only a few times. This rearrangement joins TRBV15 to TRBJ2-7, with 8 positions matching TRBD2. The germline V gene has CDR1 LNHNV and CDR2 YYDKDF (reference sequence). The CDR3 sequence is 15 residues long. Trimming took 0 bases from V and 6 from J; bases not matched to a gene: 7. The CDR3: CATSRDRVAGTEQYF. CDR3 coding DNA: TGTGCCACCAGCAGAGATCGGGTAGCGGGGACCGAGCAGTACTTC.

There are a few counts of this clonotype. V usage is TRBV2 and J usage is TRBJ1-1, with 10 nucleotides matching TRBD1. Germline loops: CDR1 SNHLY, CDR2 FYNNEI. V lost 4 bases to trimming and J lost 8 bases; unmatched junction nucleotides: 13. The CDR3 is 16 residues long. The CDR3 loop is CASSGGRTGGGLEAFF. CDR3 nucleotide sequence: TGTGCCAGCAGTGGGGGGAGGACAGGGGGAGGCTTGGAAGCTTTCTTT.

This clonotype was detected a few times. The chain couples TRBV20-1 to TRBJ2-2; TRBD1 or TRBD2 may be the D gene (5 bases each). V was cut by 1 base and J by 4 bases, with 7 bases left in between. The CDR3 length is 13 residues. Germline CDR1 DFQATT, CDR2 SNEGSKA (reference sequence). The CDR3 DNA reads as TGCAGTGCTAGAGGGGACGTCACCGGGGAGCTGTTTTTT. It is translated as CSARGDVTGELFF.

The V gene is TRBV11-3, the J gene TRBJ1-1; possible D gene TRBD1, 5 bases. The germline V gene encodes CDR1 SGHNT and CDR2 YENEEA. Trimming took 6 bases from V and 1 from J, leaving 27 bases between them. The CDR3 extends over 19 amino acids. This CDR3 is CASSPARGGREQKNTEAFF. CDR3 DNA: TGTGCCAGCAGTCCCGCCCGCGGGGGAAGGGAACAGAAGAACACTGAAGCTTTCTTT.

The chain links TRBV7-3 to TRBJ2-7, with 10 bases fitting TRBD2. Germline CDR1 reads SGHTA; CDR2 reads FQGTGA. This CDR3 spans 15 amino acids. With V trimmed by 5 bases and J by 2 bases, 6 bases remained unmatched. CDR3 sequence: CASSKLAGTTYEQYF. In DNA, the CDR3 is TGTGCCAGCAGCAAACTAGCGGGGACAACCTACGAGCAGTACTTC.

The rearrangement links TRBV18 to TRBJ1-5, with 9 nucleotides matching TRBD1. The length of the CDR3 is 14 residues. V was pared by 3 bases and J by 7 bases, with 4 bases of the junction left unmatched. The V gene's germline CDR1 is KGHSH and CDR2 LQKENI. CDR3 coding DNA: TGTGCCAGCTCACCGGGACAGGGTATCCAGCCCCAGCATTTT. Amino acids: CASSPGQGIQPQHF.

This sequence joins TRBV9 and TRBJ2-1; tentatively, D is TRBD1 (6 bases). The CDR3 has 14 amino acids. The V and J ends lost 5 bases and 3 bases respectively, with 12 bases between them. Germline V gene sequence: CDR1 SGDLS, CDR2 YYNGEE. In nucleotides, the CDR3 is TGTGCCAGCAGTTCCCGGGACAACTACAATGAGCAGTTCTTC. It codes for CASSSRDNYNEQFF. Based on the CDR3 plus reference TRBV9 and TRBJ2-1, the full variable domain is DSGVTQTPKHLITATGQRVTLRCSPRSGDLSVYWYQQSLDQGLQFLIQYYNGEERAKGNILERFSAQQFPDLHSELNLSSLELGDSALYFCASSSRDNYNEQFFGPGTRLTVL.

V and J are TRBV9 and TRBJ1-1, with D hard to call. The CDR3 has 13 residues. Trimming removed 0 bases at V and 0 bases at J, with 3 bases between. Germline CDR1 reads SGDLS; CDR2 reads YYNGEE. The CDR3 sequence: CASSVGMNTEAFF. DNA for the CDR3: TGTGCCAGCAGCGTAGGGATGAACACTGAAGCTTTCTTT. The variable domain in full, with the rest retrieved from reference TRBV9 and TRBJ1-1, is DSGVTQTPKHLITATGQRVTLRCSPRSGDLSVYWYQQSLDQGLQFLIQYYNGEERAKGNILERFSAQQFPDLHSELNLSSLELGDSALYFCASSVGMNTEAFFGQGTRLTVV.

The rearrangement links TRBV27 to TRBJ2-3; TRBD2 matches 9 bases. The trim removed 6 bases at V and 1 base at J, leaving 14 bases unmatched. Per germline, CDR1 MNHEY and CDR2 SMNVEV (reference sequence). The CDR3 covers 18 residues. Written as DNA, the CDR3 is TGTGCCAGCAGCCTAGTGGGACTAGCTAGAGAGGGCACAGATACGCAGTATTTT. The encoded protein is CASSLVGLAREGTDTQYF.

The gene calls are TRBV6-2 or TRBV6-3 and TRBJ1-5, with TRBD1 matching over 9 bases. Unmatched junction bases numbered 10, after V lost 6 bases and J lost 1 base. The CDR3 spans 17 residues. Germline CDR1 MNHEY, CDR2 SVGEGT. DNA for the CDR3: TGTGCCAGCAGAGCTGTGGACAGGGGCCAGAGCAATCAGCCCCAGCATTTT. Its protein is CASRAVDRGQSNQPQHF.

This clonotype is a singleton in its sample. The rearrangement joins TRBV4-2 to TRBJ2-7; 9 positions agree with TRBD1. Losses at the gene ends were 4 bases for V and 3 bases for J; bases not matched to a gene: 7. The V gene's germline CDR1 is LGHNA and CDR2 YNFKEQ. This CDR3 is 15 amino acids long. The CDR3 DNA sequence: TGTGCCAGCAGCCTCGAATCGGGACAGGGCTACGAGCAGTACTTC. Translating it yields CASSLESGQGYEQYF.

The chain carries TRBV6-2 or TRBV6-3 and TRBJ2-7; 11 nucleotides align to TRBD2. Germline lookup yields CDR1 MNHEY and CDR2 SVGEGT. The CDR3 extends over 15 amino acids. Unmatched junction bases numbered 5, after V lost 5 bases and J lost 2 bases. The CDR3 spells CASSLTSGGTYEQYF. In DNA, the CDR3 is TGTGCCAGCAGTCTCACTAGCGGGGGCACCTACGAGCAGTACTTC.

There are a few counts of this clonotype. The V gene is TRBV7-2, the J gene TRBJ2-1, with D unresolved. Deletions cut 1 base from V and 10 bases from J, with 11 bases between. The CDR3 is 13 amino acids. CDR1 and CDR2 from the germline V gene are SGHTA and FQGNSA. The CDR3 DNA reads TGTGCCAGCAGCTTAGACCCCGGGTACGAGCAGTTCTTC. This encodes CASSLDPGYEQFF.

The V call is TRBV7-3, the J call TRBJ2-3; perhaps D is TRBD1 or TRBD2 (5 bases each). V lost 5 bases and J 10 bases, leaving 16 bases between the germline ends. This CDR3 has 13 amino acids. The germline gives CDR1 SGHTA, CDR2 FQGTGA. The CDR3: CASSPGWGLSQYF. For the CDR3, the DNA is TGTGCCAGCAGCCCGGGATGGGGCCTATCGCAGTATTTT.